These 27 T cell receptor beta chains came from one sample sequenced in a study of human T cells and chemical hapten exposure. TCRdb processed the RACE reads anew with MiXCR; each CDR3 protein has one entry. Among just under 60,000 distinct CDR3 sequences listed, around an eighth were seen once. As to time point: patch test 3, about 24 weeks after DPC sensitization. Described treatment: therapeutic diphenylcyclopropenone sensitization with weekly scalp DPC. The source material was whole blood, sampled in connection with sensitization to the hapten diphenylcyclopropenone (DPC). The origin of the receptors is a man younger than 40 with alopecia areata. Some clones in this sample may be carry-over from other donors' samples.

This clonotype was counted between two and nine times. This chain connects TRBV29-1 to TRBJ1-3, with 9 bases matching TRBD1. Germline loops: CDR1 SQVTM, CDR2 ANQGSEA. The CDR3 has 15 amino acids. With 3 bases clipped from V and 4 bases from J, the junction kept 7 bases outside the gene matches. The CDR3 loop is CSVENWTGAGNTIYF. For the CDR3, the DNA is TGCAGCGTTGAGAATTGGACAGGGGCAGGAAACACCATATATTTT.

This clonotype was recorded a few times. The chain links TRBV12-3 or TRBV12-4 to TRBJ1-2; possible D gene TRBD1, 5 bases. Trimming took 10 bases from V and 4 from J, leaving 13 bases between them. The CDR3 covers 12 residues. This CDR3 is CANRTPGYGYTF. The CDR3 DNA sequence: TGTGCCAACAGGACACCCGGCTATGGCTACACCTTC.

Note on this clonotype: Possible read error: a much larger clone is one base away. The chain employs TRBV7-9 and TRBJ2-7, with 8 nucleotides matching TRBD2. The germline V gene encodes CDR1 SEHNR and CDR2 FQNEAQ (reference sequence). The CDR3 runs 14 residues. Losses at the gene ends were 1 base for V and 3 bases for J; bases not matched to a gene: 2. CDR3 loop: CASSLEGTSYEQYF. The CDR3, as DNA: TGTGCCAGCAGCTTAGAGGGGACTAGCTACGAGCAGTACTTC. The full variable domain, completed using reference TRBV7-9 and TRBJ2-7, is DTGVSQNPRHKITKRGQNVTFRCDPISEHNRLYWYRQTLGQGPEFLTYFQNEAQLEKSRLLSDRFSAERPKGSFSTLEIQRTEQGDSAMYLCASSLEGTSYEQYFGPGTRLTVT.

The sample holds a few counts of this clonotype. The rearrangement joins TRBV24-1 to TRBJ2-4; D uncertain. The V end lost 4 bases, the J end lost 1 base, and 4 bases lay between the germline ends. CDR1 and CDR2 from the germline V gene are KGHDR and SFDVKD. This CDR3 comprises 13 residues. The CDR3 DNA follows: TGTGCCACCAGTGAATCCGCCAAAAACATTCAGTACTTC. Amino acid sequence: CATSESAKNIQYF.

This clonotype occurred a few times. The rearrangement joins TRBV27 to TRBJ2-1; 7 bases agree with TRBD1. After removal of 7 bases from V and 4 bases from J, the junction contained 7 bases not matched to a gene. Germline loops: CDR1 MNHEY, CDR2 SMNVEV (reference sequence). This CDR3 has 14 residues. CDR3 DNA sequence: TGTGCCAGCACCTCCGGGACAGTGTACAATGAGCAGTTCTTC. This codes for CASTSGTVYNEQFF.

Many counts were recorded for this clonotype. The V and J genes are TRBV7-8 and TRBJ2-5; D might be TRBD1 or TRBD2, each matching 6 bases. V lost 0 bases and J lost 1, with 9 bases in between. This CDR3 region has 15 residues. In germline, CDR1 is SGHVS, CDR2 FQNEAQ. CDR3 sequence (DNA): TGTGCCAGCAGCTTAGCGCGGGACACCCAAGAGACCCAGTACTTC. As protein: CASSLARDTQETQYF.

The chain employs TRBV7-2 and TRBJ2-7; no clear D. Trimming left V 1 base short and J 9 bases short, with 19 bases between. CDR1 is SGHTA, CDR2 FQGNSA, per germline. CDR3 length: 15 residues. The CDR3 coding sequence is TGTGCCAGCAGCTTAGTCCTCTGGGGTTCCTCTCTGCAGTACTTC. Translation gives CASSLVLWGSSLQYF.

This clonotype has at least ten counts. The rearrangement links TRBV5-6 to TRBJ1-3, with D hard to call. V lost 1 base and J 1 base, leaving 9 bases between the germline ends. Germline CDR1 is SGHDT and CDR2 is YYEEEE. The length of the CDR3 is 15 residues. DNA of the CDR3: TGTGCCAGCAGCTTGCGCGGACTGTCTGGAAACACCATATATTTT. As protein: CASSLRGLSGNTIYF.

This clonotype was recorded a few times. The rearrangement links TRBV2 to TRBJ2-4; 7 bases line up with TRBD2. V shed 4 bases and J 7 bases; nucleotides not matched to a gene: 10. The V gene's germline CDR1 is SNHLY and CDR2 FYNNEI. The CDR3 runs 15 residues. CDR3 nucleotides: TGTGCCAGCAGTGGTGAGACAGCCGGGGGGAACATTCAGTACTTC. Protein sequence: CASSGETAGGNIQYF.

The chain carries TRBV20-1 and TRBJ1-6; 11 bases match TRBD1. Germline V lookup: CDR1 DFQATT, CDR2 SNEGSKA (reference sequence). The CDR3 length is 13 residues. V lost 7 bases and J lost 9; bases outside the gene matches: 5. CDR3 region: CSVPGQGGSPLHF. The CDR3 coding sequence is TGCAGTGTCCCGGGACAGGGGGGTTCACCCCTCCACTTT.

The chain recombines TRBV30 with TRBJ1-2, with TRBD1 matching 7 bases. The CDR3 sequence is 13 residues long. The germline CDR1 and CDR2 sequences are GTSNPN and SVGIG (reference sequence). Losses at the gene ends were 1 base for V and 6 bases for J; bases not matched to a gene: 5. The CDR3 region has the DNA TGTGCCTGGAGTGCCGGGACAGAAGATGGCTACACCTTC. This encodes CAWSAGTEDGYTF.

As to this clonotype: Possible read error: a much larger clone is one base away. The genes are TRBV4-3 and TRBJ2-1; 9 nucleotides agree with TRBD2. The CDR3 consists of 13 residues. Germline CDR1 LGHNA, CDR2 YSLEER. CDR3 bases: TGCGCCAGCGGCCAGACAACTAGCGGGGAGCAGTTCTTC. It encodes CASGQTTSGEQFF.

At least ten counts were recorded for this clonotype. The chain recombines TRBV5-1 with TRBJ2-1; D is possibly TRBD2 (7 bases). Germline assignment: CDR1 SGHRS and CDR2 YFSETQ. The CDR3 runs to 16 residues. V lost 2 bases and J 5 bases, leaving 17 bases between the germline ends. The CDR3 loop is CASSFVRGAVDNEQFF. The CDR3 DNA sequence: TGCGCCAGCAGCTTCGTTCGGGGGGCAGTAGACAATGAGCAGTTCTTC.

This clonotype was seen many times. The chain links TRBV6-2 or TRBV6-3 to TRBJ2-1; TRBD2 agrees at 10 bases. J was trimmed by 4 bases and V by 4 bases; bases with no gene match: 4. This CDR3 contains 15 residues. Germline lookup yields CDR1 MNHEY and CDR2 SVGEGT. This chain's CDR3 is CASSLAGGRYNEQFF. CDR3 DNA: TGTGCCAGCAGTTTAGCGGGGGGCAGGTACAATGAGCAGTTCTTC.

This CDR3 reads CASIYRDTGELFF. The CDR3, as DNA: TGTGCCAGCATCTACAGGGACACCGGGGAGCTGTTTTTT. V usage is TRBV6-2 or TRBV6-3 and J usage is TRBJ2-2; tentative D call: TRBD1 (6 bases). CDR3 length equals 13 residues. With 7 bases removed from V and 3 bases from J, the gap between germline ends came to 9 bases. Germline V gene lookup returns CDR1 MNHEY and CDR2 SVGEGT.

The V gene is TRBV29-1, the J gene TRBJ1-2; the D is unclear. With 6 bases removed from V and 3 bases from J, the gap between germline ends came to 26 bases. In germline, CDR1 is SQVTM, CDR2 ANQGSEA. The CDR3 contains 17 residues. The CDR3 DNA is TGCAGCGTCGCGCAATTGGAACGAATAGCGATCGACTATGGCTACACCTTC. Amino acids: CSVAQLERIAIDYGYTF.

The chain combines TRBV5-6 with TRBJ1-2, with a possible D match to TRBD1 (6 bases). CDR3 length: 13 residues. Trimming removed 2 bases at V and 2 bases at J, with 7 bases between. CDR1 and CDR2 from the germline V gene are SGHDT and YYEEEE. CDR3 nucleotides: TGTGCCAGCAGCTTACAGGGAAACTATGGCTACACCTTC. It translates to CASSLQGNYGYTF.

This clonotype was detected ten times or more. The chain carries TRBV7-6 and TRBJ2-2, with 7 positions matching TRBD1. The ends lost 4 bases at V and 4 bases at J; junction bases unmatched: 6. The CDR3 sequence is 15 residues long. Germline assignment: CDR1 SGHVS and CDR2 FNYEAQ. CDR3 amino acids: CASSYRGFSTGELFF. The CDR3 nucleotides read TGTGCCAGCAGCTACAGGGGTTTCTCCACCGGGGAGCTGTTTTTT.

The genes are TRBV7-3 and TRBJ2-3; 13 positions agree with TRBD2. This CDR3 has 15 amino acids. Trimming cost V 3 bases and J 3 bases; bases outside gene matches: 0. CDR1 SGHTA and CDR2 FQGTGA come from the germline V gene. The CDR3 here is CASSLTSGRTDTQYF. DNA of the CDR3: TGTGCCAGCAGCTTGACTAGCGGGAGGACAGATACGCAGTATTTT. The whole variable domain, remainder taken from reference TRBV7-3 and TRBJ2-3, is GAGVSQTPSNKVTEKGKYVELRCDPISGHTALYWYRQSLGQGPEFLIYFQGTGAADDSGLPNDRFFAVRPEGSVSTLKIQRTERGDSAVYLCASSLTSGRTDTQYFGPGTRLTVL.

CDR3 sequence: CASTRNPGGGGTQYF. In DNA form, the CDR3 reads TGTGCCAGCACCCGGAACCCAGGGGGCGGTGGCACCCAGTACTTC. The chain recombines TRBV7-2 with TRBJ2-5, with 8 positions matching TRBD1. CDR3 length equals 15 residues. The germline CDR1 and CDR2 sequences are SGHTA and FQGNSA. V shed 7 bases, J shed 8 bases, and the junction held 15 bases outside the gene matches.

The chain couples TRBV7-9 to TRBJ1-6; D is unclear. CDR1 SEHNR and CDR2 FQNEAQ come from the germline V gene (reference sequence). The CDR3 has 14 residues. V lost 1 base and J lost 10, with 11 bases in between. CDR3 amino acids: CASSLEPLRSPLHF. For the CDR3, the DNA is TGTGCCAGCAGCTTAGAGCCCCTCAGGTCACCCCTCCACTTT.

This clonotype has a count of ten or more. This chain connects TRBV10-3 to TRBJ2-7; D is perhaps TRBD1 or TRBD2 (6 bases each). With 6 bases removed from V and 1 base from J, the gap between germline ends came to 10 bases. The CDR3 loop spans 13 amino acids. CDR1 ENHRY and CDR2 SYGVKD come from the germline V gene. The DNA of the CDR3 is TGTGCCATCAGCCCGGGGGCGTCCTACGAGCAGTACTTC. Amino acids: CAISPGASYEQYF.

J is TRBJ2-5 and V is TRBV20-1; TRBD1 agrees at 9 bases. The CDR3 is 14 amino acids. Looked up from germline, CDR1 is DFQATT and CDR2 is SNEGSKA (reference sequence). Trimming removed 0 bases from V and 5 bases from J; junction bases left unmatched: 4. The chain's CDR3 is CSARDRTGEETQYF. CDR3 nucleotides: TGCAGTGCTAGAGATCGGACAGGGGAGGAGACCCAGTACTTC.

This clonotype was found a few times. The genes are TRBV15 and TRBJ2-7; 7 bases fit TRBD1. The CDR3 consists of 14 residues. V shed 5 bases and J 3 bases; nucleotides not matched to a gene: 7. Germline V CDR1 and CDR2: LNHNV, YYDKDF (reference sequence). DNA for the CDR3: TGTGCCACCAGCCCGTCGACAGGGTTCTACGAGCAGTACTTC. Protein: CATSPSTGFYEQYF.

The chain is built from TRBV20-1 and TRBJ2-5; 7 nucleotides align to TRBD2. The CDR3 is made up of 13 amino acids. J gave up 1 base and V 6 bases, and 5 bases lay outside the gene matches. Per germline, CDR1 DFQATT and CDR2 SNEGSKA (reference sequence). The CDR3 bases are TGCAGTGCGAAGCGGGGCCGCCAAGAGACCCAGTACTTC. Encoded protein: CSAKRGRQETQYF.

This rearrangement joins TRBV3-1 to TRBJ1-1, with D unresolved. Per the germline V gene, CDR1 is LGHDT and CDR2 is YNNKEL (reference sequence). Trimming stripped 1 base from V and 4 bases from J, with 4 bases between. The CDR3 is 12 amino acids. The CDR3: CASSQGGTEAFF. In DNA, the CDR3 is TGTGCCAGCAGCCAAGGTGGCACTGAAGCTTTCTTT.

This clonotype was observed a few times. The J gene is TRBJ1-2, the V gene TRBV28; D is possibly TRBD1 (6 bases). CDR1 MDHEN and CDR2 SYDVKM come from the germline V gene. The CDR3 length is 12 residues. V dropped 3 bases and J dropped 7 bases, with 9 bases sitting between them. The CDR3 sequence is CASSFWGLGYTF. The CDR3 DNA is TGTGCCAGCAGTTTTTGGGGGCTTGGCTACACCTTC.